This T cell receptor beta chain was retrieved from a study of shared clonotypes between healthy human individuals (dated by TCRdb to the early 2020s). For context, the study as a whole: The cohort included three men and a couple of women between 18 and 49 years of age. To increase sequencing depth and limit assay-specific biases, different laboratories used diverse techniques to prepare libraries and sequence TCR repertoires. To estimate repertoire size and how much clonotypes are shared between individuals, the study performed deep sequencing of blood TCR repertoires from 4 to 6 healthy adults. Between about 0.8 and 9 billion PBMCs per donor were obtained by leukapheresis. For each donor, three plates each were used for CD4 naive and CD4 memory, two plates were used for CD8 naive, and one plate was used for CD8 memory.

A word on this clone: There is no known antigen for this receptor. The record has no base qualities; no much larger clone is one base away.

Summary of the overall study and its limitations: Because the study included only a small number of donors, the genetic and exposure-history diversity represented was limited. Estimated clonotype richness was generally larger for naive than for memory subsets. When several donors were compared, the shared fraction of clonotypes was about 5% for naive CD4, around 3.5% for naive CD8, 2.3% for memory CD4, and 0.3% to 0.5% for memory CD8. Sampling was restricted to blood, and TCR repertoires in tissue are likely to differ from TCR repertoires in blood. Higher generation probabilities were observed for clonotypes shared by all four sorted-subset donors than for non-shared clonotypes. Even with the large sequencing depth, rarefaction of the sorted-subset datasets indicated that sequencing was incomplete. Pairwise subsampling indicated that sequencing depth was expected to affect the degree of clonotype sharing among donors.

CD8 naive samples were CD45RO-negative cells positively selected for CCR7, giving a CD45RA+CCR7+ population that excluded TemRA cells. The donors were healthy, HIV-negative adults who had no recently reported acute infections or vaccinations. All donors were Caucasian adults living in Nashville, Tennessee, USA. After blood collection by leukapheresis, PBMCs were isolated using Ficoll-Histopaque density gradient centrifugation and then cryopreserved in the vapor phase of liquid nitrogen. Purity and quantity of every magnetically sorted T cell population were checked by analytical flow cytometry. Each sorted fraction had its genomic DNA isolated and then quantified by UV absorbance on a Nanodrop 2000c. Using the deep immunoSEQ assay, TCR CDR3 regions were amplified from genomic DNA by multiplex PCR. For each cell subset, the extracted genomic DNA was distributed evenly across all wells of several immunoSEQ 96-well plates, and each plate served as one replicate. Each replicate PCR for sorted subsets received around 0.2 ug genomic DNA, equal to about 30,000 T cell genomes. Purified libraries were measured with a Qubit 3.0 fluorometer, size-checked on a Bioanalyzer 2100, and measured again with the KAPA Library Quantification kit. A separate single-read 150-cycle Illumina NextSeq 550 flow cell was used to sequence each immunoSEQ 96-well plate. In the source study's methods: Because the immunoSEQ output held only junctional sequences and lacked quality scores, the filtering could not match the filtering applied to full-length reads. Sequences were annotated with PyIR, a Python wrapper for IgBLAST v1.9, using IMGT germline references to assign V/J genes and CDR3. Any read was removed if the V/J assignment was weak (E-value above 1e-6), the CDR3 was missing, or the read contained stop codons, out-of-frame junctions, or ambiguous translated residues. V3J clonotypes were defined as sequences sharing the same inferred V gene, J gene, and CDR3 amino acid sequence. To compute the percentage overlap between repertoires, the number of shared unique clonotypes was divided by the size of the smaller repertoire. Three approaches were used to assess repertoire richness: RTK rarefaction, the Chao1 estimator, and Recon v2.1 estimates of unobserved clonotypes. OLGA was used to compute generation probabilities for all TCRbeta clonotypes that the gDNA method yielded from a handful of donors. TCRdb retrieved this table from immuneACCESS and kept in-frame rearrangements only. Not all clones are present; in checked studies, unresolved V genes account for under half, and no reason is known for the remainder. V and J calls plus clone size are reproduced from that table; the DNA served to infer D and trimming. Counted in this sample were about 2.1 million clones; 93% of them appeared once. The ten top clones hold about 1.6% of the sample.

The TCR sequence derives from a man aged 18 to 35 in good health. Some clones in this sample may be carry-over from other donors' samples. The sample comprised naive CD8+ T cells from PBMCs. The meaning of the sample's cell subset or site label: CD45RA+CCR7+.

The bases are TGTGCCAGCAACCCCGGACGGAGAGCCTACGAGCAGTACTTC. Protein translation: CASNPGRRAYEQYF. The rearrangement joined TRBV11-2 to TRBJ2-7, with the identity of the D gene unclear. CDR3 length: 14 amino acids, cysteine to phenylalanine. Only the CDR3 region is kept as DNA, spanning 42 bases read in frame from base 1. A distance of 15 bases separates the germline ends of V and J, which lose 7 bases and 2 bases respectively. For CDR1 and CDR2, the germline V gene lists SGHAT and FQNNGV.